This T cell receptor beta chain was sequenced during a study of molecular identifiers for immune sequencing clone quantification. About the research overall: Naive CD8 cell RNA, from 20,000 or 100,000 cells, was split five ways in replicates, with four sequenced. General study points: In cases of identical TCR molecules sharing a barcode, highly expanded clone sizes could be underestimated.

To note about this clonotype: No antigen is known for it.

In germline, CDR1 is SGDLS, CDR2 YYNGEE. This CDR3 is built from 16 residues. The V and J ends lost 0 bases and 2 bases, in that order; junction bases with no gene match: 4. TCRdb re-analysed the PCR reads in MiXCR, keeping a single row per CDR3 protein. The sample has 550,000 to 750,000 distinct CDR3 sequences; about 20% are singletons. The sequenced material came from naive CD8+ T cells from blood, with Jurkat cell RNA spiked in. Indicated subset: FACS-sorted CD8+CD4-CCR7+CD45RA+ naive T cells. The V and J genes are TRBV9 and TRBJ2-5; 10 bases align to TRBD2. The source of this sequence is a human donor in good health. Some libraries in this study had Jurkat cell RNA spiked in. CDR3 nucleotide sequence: TGTGCCAGCAGCGTAGTGATAGCGGGGGGACAAGAGACCCAGTACTTC. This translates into CASSVVIAGGQETQYF.